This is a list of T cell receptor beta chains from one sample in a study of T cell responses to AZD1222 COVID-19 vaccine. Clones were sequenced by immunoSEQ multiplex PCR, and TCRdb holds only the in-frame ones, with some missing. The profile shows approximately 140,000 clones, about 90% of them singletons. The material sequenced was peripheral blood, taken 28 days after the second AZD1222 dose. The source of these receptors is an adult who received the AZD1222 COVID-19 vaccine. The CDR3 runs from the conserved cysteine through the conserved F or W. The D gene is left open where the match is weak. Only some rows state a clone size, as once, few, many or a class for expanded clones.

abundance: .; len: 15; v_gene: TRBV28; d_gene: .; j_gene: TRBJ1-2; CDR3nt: TGTGCCAGCAGTTCCCCCGAGGCAGCTAACTATGGCTACACCTTC; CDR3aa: CASSSPEAANYGYTF
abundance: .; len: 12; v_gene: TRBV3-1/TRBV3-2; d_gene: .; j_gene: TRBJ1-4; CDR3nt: TGTGCCAGCAGCCACTCCCGTGAAAAACTGTTTTTT; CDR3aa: CASSHSREKLFF
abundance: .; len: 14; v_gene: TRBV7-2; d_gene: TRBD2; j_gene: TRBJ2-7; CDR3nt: TGTGCCAGCAGCTTAGCTAGCGGGTCCTACGAGCAGTACTTC; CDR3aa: CASSLASGSYEQYF
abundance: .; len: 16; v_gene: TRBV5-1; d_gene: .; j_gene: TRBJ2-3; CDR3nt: TGCGCCAGCAGCTTGGATGGGGGACTCAGCACAGATACGCAGTATTTT; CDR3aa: CASSLDGGLSTDTQYF
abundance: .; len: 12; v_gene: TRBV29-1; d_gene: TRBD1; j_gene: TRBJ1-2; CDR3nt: TGCAGCGCGGGACAGGGGGCGTGGGGCTACACCTTC; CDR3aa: CSAGQGAWGYTF
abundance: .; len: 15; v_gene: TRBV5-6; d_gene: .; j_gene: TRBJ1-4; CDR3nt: TGTGCCAGCAGCTTTTCCGGACAGCCTGATGAAAAACTGTTTTTT; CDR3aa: CASSFSGQPDEKLFF
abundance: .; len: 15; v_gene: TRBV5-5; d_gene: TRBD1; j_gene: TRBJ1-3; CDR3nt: TGTGCCAGCAGGGACAGGACAAGCTCTGGAAACACCATATATTTT; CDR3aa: CASRDRTSSGNTIYF
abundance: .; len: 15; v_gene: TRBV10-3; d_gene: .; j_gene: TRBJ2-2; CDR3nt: TGTGCCATCAGTGAACCCAGGGGTTACACCGGGGAGCTGTTTTTT; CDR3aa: CAISEPRGYTGELFF
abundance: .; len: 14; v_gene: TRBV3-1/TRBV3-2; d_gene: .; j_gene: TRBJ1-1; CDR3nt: TGTGCCAGCAGCCAAGACACGGGGAACACTGAAGCTTTCTTT; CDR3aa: CASSQDTGNTEAFF
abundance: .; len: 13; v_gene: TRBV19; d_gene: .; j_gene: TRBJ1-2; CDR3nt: TGTGCCAGTACCAGGGCCACTAACTATGGCTACACCTTC; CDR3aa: CASTRATNYGYTF
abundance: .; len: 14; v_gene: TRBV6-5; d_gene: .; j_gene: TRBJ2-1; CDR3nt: TGTGCCAGCAGTTCGACTAGTCATCTGGCTGAGCAGTTCTTC; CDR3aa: CASSSTSHLAEQFF
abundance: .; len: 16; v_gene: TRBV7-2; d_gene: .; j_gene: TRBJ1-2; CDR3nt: TGTGCCAGCAGCTTCGTGGAAGGGGTCCGGGGCTATGGCTACACCTTC; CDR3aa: CASSFVEGVRGYGYTF
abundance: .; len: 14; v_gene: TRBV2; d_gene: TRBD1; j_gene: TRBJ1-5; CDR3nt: TGTGCCAGCACCGAACAGGGGGGTTATCAGCCCCAGCATTTT; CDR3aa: CASTEQGGYQPQHF
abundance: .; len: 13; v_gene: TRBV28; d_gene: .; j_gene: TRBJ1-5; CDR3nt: TGTGCCAGCAGTCCCCTCCGGTTTCCTCCCCAGCATTTT; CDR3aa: CASSPLRFPPQHF
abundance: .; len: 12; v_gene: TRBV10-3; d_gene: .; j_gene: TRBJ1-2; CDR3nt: TGTGCCGGAAGGGAGGGAAACTATGGCTACACCTTC; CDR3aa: CAGREGNYGYTF
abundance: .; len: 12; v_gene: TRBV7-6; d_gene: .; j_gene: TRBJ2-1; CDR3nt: TGTGCCAGCAGCTTAGGGACAAATGAGCAGTTCTTC; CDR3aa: CASSLGTNEQFF
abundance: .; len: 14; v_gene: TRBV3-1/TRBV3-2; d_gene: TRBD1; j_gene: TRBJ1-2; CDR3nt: TGTGCCAGCAGCCAACAGACAGGGTCCTATGGCTACACCTTC; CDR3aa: CASSQQTGSYGYTF
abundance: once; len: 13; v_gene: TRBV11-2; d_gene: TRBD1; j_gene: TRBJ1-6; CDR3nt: TGTGCCAGCAGCCCCGGACAGGGGACACCCCTCCACTTT; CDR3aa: CASSPGQGTPLHF
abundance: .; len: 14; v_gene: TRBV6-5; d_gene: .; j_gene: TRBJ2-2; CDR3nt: TGTGCCAGCAGTTCCCTAGCGCCTACCGGGGAGCTGTTTTTT; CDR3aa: CASSSLAPTGELFF
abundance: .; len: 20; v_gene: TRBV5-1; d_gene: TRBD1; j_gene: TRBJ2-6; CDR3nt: TGCGCCAGCAGCTTGGACCCCCCGGACAGGGATGGCTCTGGGGCCAACGTCCTGACTTTC; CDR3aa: CASSLDPPDRDGSGANVLTF
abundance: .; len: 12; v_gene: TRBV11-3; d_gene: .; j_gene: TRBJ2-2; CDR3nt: TGTGCCAGCAGTCAGGGTTCAGGGGAGCTGTTTTTT; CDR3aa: CASSQGSGELFF
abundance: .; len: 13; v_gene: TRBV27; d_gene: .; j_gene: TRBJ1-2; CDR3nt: TGTGCCAGCCGGGGTACTGACTACTATGGCTACACCTTC; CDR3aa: CASRGTDYYGYTF
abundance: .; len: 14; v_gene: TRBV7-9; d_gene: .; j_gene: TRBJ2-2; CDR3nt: TGTGCCAGCAGCTTATTGAGGGTCGGCGGGGAGCTGTTTTTT; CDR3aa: CASSLLRVGGELFF
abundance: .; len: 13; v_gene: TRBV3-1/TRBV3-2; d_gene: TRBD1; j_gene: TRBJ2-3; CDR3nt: TGTGCCAGCAGCCAACGGACAGGGGTTAGGCAGTATTTT; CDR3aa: CASSQRTGVRQYF
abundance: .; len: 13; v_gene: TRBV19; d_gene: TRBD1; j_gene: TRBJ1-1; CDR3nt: TGTGCCAGTAGCCGGACAGGGAACACTGAAGCTTTCTTT; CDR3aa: CASSRTGNTEAFF
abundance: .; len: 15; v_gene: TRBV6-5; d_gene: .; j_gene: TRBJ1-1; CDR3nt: TGTGCCAGCAGCCTCCCTCGGGTCGTGGACACTGAAGCTTTCTTT; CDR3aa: CASSLPRVVDTEAFF
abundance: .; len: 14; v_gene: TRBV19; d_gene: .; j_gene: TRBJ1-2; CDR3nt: TGTGCCAGTTATCAGGGTGCGGGCGCAAATGGCTACACCTTC; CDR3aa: CASYQGAGANGYTF
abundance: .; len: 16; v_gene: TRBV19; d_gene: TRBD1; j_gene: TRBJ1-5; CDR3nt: TGTGCCAGTAGTCCTTGGGACAGGGGGGCTAATCAGCCCCAGCATTTT; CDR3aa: CASSPWDRGANQPQHF
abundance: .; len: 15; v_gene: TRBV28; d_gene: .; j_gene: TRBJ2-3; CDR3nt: TGTGCCAGCAGTGAACAGGGCCTGGGTACAGATACGCAGTATTTT; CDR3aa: CASSEQGLGTDTQYF
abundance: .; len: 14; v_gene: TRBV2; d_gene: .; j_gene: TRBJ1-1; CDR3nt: TGTGCCAGCAGAAAAAGGGCTATAAACACTGAAGCTTTCTTT; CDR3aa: CASRKRAINTEAFF
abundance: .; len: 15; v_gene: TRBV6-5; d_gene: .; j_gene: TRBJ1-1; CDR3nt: TGTGCCAGCAGTTACTCCCCTCGCGGGCGGACTGAAGCTTTCTTT; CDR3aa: CASSYSPRGRTEAFF
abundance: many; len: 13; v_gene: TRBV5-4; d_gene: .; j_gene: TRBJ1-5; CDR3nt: TGTGCCAGCAGCTTGGACAAGAATCAGCCCCAGCATTTT; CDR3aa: CASSLDKNQPQHF
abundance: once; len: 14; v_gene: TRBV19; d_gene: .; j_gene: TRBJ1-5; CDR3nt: TGTGCCAGTAAAGGGGAGAGTGGCAATCAGCCCCAGCATTTT; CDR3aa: CASKGESGNQPQHF
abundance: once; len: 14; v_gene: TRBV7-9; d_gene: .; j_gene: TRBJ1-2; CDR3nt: TGTGCCAGCAGCCAGGACAGTTTCATTTATGGCTACACCTTC; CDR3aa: CASSQDSFIYGYTF
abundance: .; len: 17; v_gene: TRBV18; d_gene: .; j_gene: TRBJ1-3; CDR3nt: TGTGCCAGCTCACCACCGGGGGGACCTCTCTCTGGAAACACCATATATTTT; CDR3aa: CASSPPGGPLSGNTIYF
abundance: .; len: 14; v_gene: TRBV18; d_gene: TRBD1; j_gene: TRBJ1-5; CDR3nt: TGTGCCAGCTCAACGACAGGGGGGAATCAGCCCCAGCATTTT; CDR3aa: CASSTTGGNQPQHF
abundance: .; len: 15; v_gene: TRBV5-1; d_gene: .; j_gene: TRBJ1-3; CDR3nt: TGCGCCAGCAGCTTGGTTGGACTCTCTGGAAACACCATATATTTT; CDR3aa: CASSLVGLSGNTIYF
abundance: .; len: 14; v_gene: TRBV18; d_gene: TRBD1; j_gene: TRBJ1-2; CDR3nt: TGTGCCAGCTCACCCCTGGACAGGGTATTAGGCTACACCTTC; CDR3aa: CASSPLDRVLGYTF
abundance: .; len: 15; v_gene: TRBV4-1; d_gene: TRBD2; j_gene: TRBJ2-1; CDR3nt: TGCGCCAGCAGATCCCGGACTAGCTGGATTTATGAGCAGTTCTTC; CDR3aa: CASRSRTSWIYEQFF
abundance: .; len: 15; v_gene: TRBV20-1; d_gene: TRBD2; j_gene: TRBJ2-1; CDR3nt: TGCAGTGCAAGTCCCCTAGCGGGAGGAAGGAATGAGCAGTTCTTC; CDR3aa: CSASPLAGGRNEQFF
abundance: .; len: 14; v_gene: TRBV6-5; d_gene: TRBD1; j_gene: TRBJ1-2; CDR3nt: TGTGCCAGCACGGACAGGGGGCTTAGCTATGGCTACACCTTC; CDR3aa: CASTDRGLSYGYTF